The text below deals with one TCR beta chain. This clone is assessed as medium-sized (0.01 to 0.1%). Its antigen is unknown. At one boundary the junction diverges from the germline segment, which might be a read error. The CDR3 goes on 3 residues after the read ends, and that part is filled in from the germline J gene. Spanning cysteine to phenylalanine, the CDR3 consists of 15 amino acids. The DNA has 36 bases, all within the CDR3, and is read from base 1. The germline V gene encodes CDR1 MNHNS and CDR2 SASEGT. This sample stems from a study of T cell clonality in common variable immunodeficiency (dated by TCRdb to 2013 to 2016). The investigation overall reported the following: TCRbeta clonality was higher in CVID subjects than in healthy controls (t-test p = 0.018), and the increase was most characteristic of about a third of subjects. CVID subjects shared fewer TCRbeta clones with each other than healthy controls did (p < 0.0001). CVID TCRbeta sequences reportedly showed fewer deletions and N-nucleotide insertions and lacked highly modified clones with 13 or more V deletions. According to the authors, figuring out what caused the increased clonality in CVID would require sequencing the repertoires of T cell subpopulations. Even though DNA input was equal, the average per sample came to about 81,820 unique sequences for controls compared with about 31,547 for CVID samples. Differences among patients in the CVID cohort limited the correlations between repertoire features and clinical complications.

For sequencing input, CVID and control samples contributed equivalent amounts of genomic DNA. For every sample, a 60 bp segment covering the rearranged TCRbeta CDR3 region was amplified and then sequenced. The immunoSEQ assay, a bias-corrected multiplex PCR with high-throughput sequencing, was employed for TCRbeta amplification. As for how the authors treated the data: Each unique nucleotide sequence was treated as a clone and annotated with V, D and J genes, copy number and frequency. Sequences were labeled productive if in frame, and non-productive if out of frame or containing stop codons. Clonality was calculated from Shannon's entropy as previously described. Mean CDR3 Kyte-Doolittle hydropathy was derived from the predicted amino acid sequences of productive clones. Using the R hclust function, scaled V gene usage was clustered hierarchically with Manhattan distance and complete linkage. Sharing of clones by CDR3 amino acid sequence was evaluated through resampling of 12 repertoires per group over 100 rounds. The repertoires were searched for some 70 published EBV-specific TCRbeta sequences and some 250 published CMV-specific TCRbeta sequences. A couple of CVID samples yielding fewer than 10,000 sequences were excluded from analysis, leaving fewer than 50 CVID repertoires. TCRdb's version of the immuneACCESS table is confined to in-frame rearrangements and falls short of the full clone set. An unresolved V gene accounts for under half of the shortfall where checked; the remainder is of unknown origin. D and trimming were read from the DNA, whereas the V and J calls and clone size are those reported in that table. The data for this sample show around 47,000 clones, each detected more than once. The top ten clones comprise approximately 2% of the sample.

Predominantly Caucasian heritage was noted among both the CVID patients and the healthy controls. Heparinized peripheral whole blood samples of about 4.5 to 8.5 ml were collected from each donor. TCRbeta CDR3 repertoires were sequenced from genomic DNA of adults with common variable immune deficiency (CVID) and healthy adult controls. The control group comprised 22 healthy adult volunteers, around twelve female and about ten male, aged about 23 to 75 years with a mean age of roughly 34. Diluted blood was subjected to density centrifugation over Hypaque 1077 or Ficoll-Paque for isolation of peripheral blood mononuclear cells. Genomic DNA was extracted from unsorted mononuclear cells by Qiagen column purification or by a centrifugation-based method.

This sequence was found in a person between 18 and 69 years old in good health. The specimen sequenced was peripheral blood mononuclear cells. The chain links TRBV6-1 with TRBJ2-6, and TRBD1 aligns with 7 junction nucleotides. Partial CDR3 DNA: TGTGCCAGCAGGGAAGGGGGCAGTGGGGCCAACGTC. This translates into CASREGGSGANV. From start to end, the CDR3 is CASREGGSGANVLTF.